A single sample is the source of the 14 T cell receptor beta chains below, sequenced in a study of CD8+ T cells in alopecia areata (dated by TCRdb to 2016 to 2019). The library came from the immunoSEQ multiplex PCR assay. RNA was extracted from all samples and reverse transcribed into cDNA, which served as template for TCR sequencing. TCRdb retrieved this table from immuneACCESS and kept in-frame rearrangements only. Not all clones are present; in checked studies, unresolved V genes account for under half, and no reason is known for the remainder. Recorded for this sample are 140,000 or so clones; about three fifths of them occurred a single time. The top ten clones comprise 36% of the sample. The sequencing sample was made of CD8+ T cells sorted from blood. Every receptor here comes from a human donor in good health.

Remarks on this clone: A far larger clone is off by one base, so a read error is likely. The J gene is TRBJ2-5, the V gene TRBV7-6; no firm D call. The CDR3 loop spans 15 amino acids. V was cut by 5 bases and J by 5 bases, with 18 bases left in between. Germline V lookup: CDR1 SGHVS, CDR2 FNYEAQ. CDR3 nucleotides: TGTGCCAGCAGCGCTCTCGTTTCGGCTGGGGAGACCCAGTACTTC. This codes for CASSALVSAGETQYF. The complete variable domain, with remaining parts taken from reference TRBV7-6 and TRBJ2-5, reads GAGVSQSPRYKVTKRGQDVALRCDPISGHVSLYWYRQALGQGPEFLTYFNYEAQQDKSGLPNDRFSAERPEGSISTLTIQRTEQRDSAMYRCASSALVSAGETQYFGPGTRLLVL.

In DNA, the CDR3 is TGCAGCGTTGAGTCCCCCCGCGGTTATGGCTACACCTTC. Amino acid sequence: CSVESPRGYGYTF. The rearrangement joins TRBV29-1 to TRBJ1-2; D gene uncertain. CDR1 and CDR2 from the germline V gene are SQVTM and ANQGSEA. The CDR3 totals 13 residues. The V gene lost 3 bases and the J gene lost 5 bases, with 13 bases spanning the gap.

The chain combines TRBV4-1 with TRBJ1-1; D unclear. This CDR3 is 13 amino acids long. The V and J ends lost 1 base and 1 base respectively, with 4 bases between them. From germline, CDR1 is MGHRA and CDR2 YSYEKL. CDR3 loop: CASSQGRNTEAFF. The CDR3 coding sequence is TGCGCCAGCAGCCAAGGAAGGAACACTGAAGCTTTCTTT.

This clone has only one observation. The chain combines TRBV27 with TRBJ2-5; either TRBD1 or TRBD2 may supply D (6 bases each). Trimming removed 2 bases at V and 0 bases at J, with 7 bases between. The CDR3 sequence is 14 residues long. CDR1 and CDR2 (germline): MNHEY, SMNVEV (reference sequence). In nucleotides, the CDR3 is TGTGCCAGCAGTTTAGGGGGGCACCAAGAGACCCAGTACTTC. This sequence encodes CASSLGGHQETQYF.

V is TRBV28 and J is TRBJ2-7; 13 bases are a match to TRBD2. The germline CDR1 and CDR2 sequences are MDHEN and SYDVKM. With 4 bases clipped from V and 3 bases from J, the junction kept 6 bases outside the gene matches. This CDR3 spans 16 amino acids. The CDR3 is CASSSKGLAGNYEQYF. The CDR3, as DNA: TGTGCCAGCAGTTCCAAGGGACTAGCGGGAAACTACGAGCAGTACTTC.

The chain couples TRBV27 to TRBJ2-7, with 8 bases lining up with TRBD1. Germline V gene data show CDR1 as MNHEY and CDR2 as SMNVEV (reference sequence). The CDR3 is 13 residues long. The V and J ends lost 8 bases and 3 bases, in that order; junction bases with no gene match: 6. CDR3 sequence (DNA): TGTGCCAGCCGACGACAGGGGAACTACGAGCAGTACTTC. This encodes CASRRQGNYEQYF.

V gene TRBV27 combines with J gene TRBJ1-4; TRBD1 might be the D (5 bases). The CDR3 runs to 16 residues. V was shortened by 5 bases and J by 8 bases, with 21 bases between the two germline ends. From germline, CDR1 is MNHEY and CDR2 SMNVEV (reference sequence). CDR3 amino acids: CASSLDMGGPIEKLFF. For the CDR3, the DNA is TGTGCCAGCAGTCTTGATATGGGGGGACCTATCGAAAAACTGTTTTTT.

V and J are TRBV6-5 and TRBJ2-7; TRBD2 is a possible D gene (6 bases). Looked up from germline, CDR1 is MNHEY and CDR2 is SVGAGI. V was clipped by 6 bases and J by 2 bases, with 14 bases between them. The CDR3 totals 14 residues. The DNA of the CDR3 is TGTGCCAGCAGCCCCCCCGGGAGTGCCTACGAGCAGTACTTC. This encodes CASSPPGSAYEQYF.

The rearrangement joins TRBV5-1 to TRBJ1-2; a weak D match, TRBD1 (6 bases). Germline CDR1 reads SGHRS; CDR2 reads YFSETQ. Trimming took 0 bases from V and 8 from J, leaving 11 bases between them. The CDR3 totals 13 residues. The CDR3 DNA reads TGCGCCAGCAGCTTGGGACAGGCTGAGGGCTACACCTTC. This gives the protein CASSLGQAEGYTF.

This sequence joins TRBV29-1 and TRBJ2-2, with a weak D call TRBD1 (6 bases). CDR3 size: 13 residues. CDR1 SQVTM and CDR2 ANQGSEA come from the germline V gene. The germline V and J ends were trimmed by 7 bases and 1 base, with 10 bases remaining between them. CDR3 coding DNA: TGCAGCGGGGGACATAAGAACACCGGGGAGCTGTTTTTT. Protein sequence: CSGGHKNTGELFF.

Here the CDR3 DNA reads TGTGCCAGCAGTTACTCGCTAGCGGAGTACTACAATGAGCAGTTCTTC. It specifies CASSYSLAEYYNEQFF. J is TRBJ2-1 and V is TRBV6-5; 7 bases fit TRBD2. The germline V gene encodes CDR1 MNHEY and CDR2 SVGAGI. This CDR3 spans 16 amino acids. V shed 0 bases and J 3 bases; nucleotides not matched to a gene: 5.

J is TRBJ2-3 and V is TRBV5-6; 8 bases map to TRBD1. V dropped 0 bases and J dropped 1; count of bases not matched to a gene: 4. This CDR3 has 16 residues. From germline, CDR1 is SGHDT and CDR2 YYEEEE. The CDR3 here is CASSLGTGSGTDTQYF. CDR3 in DNA: TGTGCCAGCAGCTTGGGGACAGGGTCCGGCACAGATACGCAGTATTTT.

The rearrangement joins TRBV9 to TRBJ2-2, with a weak D call TRBD1 (5 bases). Trimming pared 0 bases from V and 4 bases from J, leaving 7 bases between. This CDR3 is 14 amino acids long. CDR1 SGDLS and CDR2 YYNGEE come from the germline V gene. CDR3 protein: CASSVEGATGELFF. CDR3 bases: TGTGCCAGCAGCGTAGAAGGGGCCACCGGGGAGCTGTTTTTT.

The CDR3 bases are TGTGCCAGCAGCGGGGACAGGGACAATGAGCAGTTCTTC. Its translation: CASSGDRDNEQFF. The chain combines TRBV7-9 with TRBJ2-1; 9 bases line up with TRBD1. The germline V gene has CDR1 SEHNR and CDR2 FQNEAQ (reference sequence). This CDR3 region has 13 residues. V was pared by 5 bases and J by 5 bases, with 1 base of the junction left unmatched.